This TCR beta chain was found in a study of blood T cell repertoires in COVID-19. Sequencing used immunoSEQ multiplex PCR; TCRdb keeps in-frame clones, though not all of them. The data show 130,000 to 150,000 clones, approximately 90% seen once. CDR1 and CDR2 from the germline V gene are SGHTA and FQGTGA. The CDR3 has 14 residues. The V end lost 5 bases, the J end lost 1 base, and 11 bases lay between the germline ends. Sequencing was performed on peripheral blood. This sequence originates from a human donor in a cohort sampled during active COVID-19. The chain employs TRBV7-3 and TRBJ1-1, with a tentative D call TRBD1 (5 bases). CDR3 bases: TGTGCCAGCAGCGCGGGACGGACGAACACTGAAGCTTTCTTT. This sequence encodes CASSAGRTNTEAFF.